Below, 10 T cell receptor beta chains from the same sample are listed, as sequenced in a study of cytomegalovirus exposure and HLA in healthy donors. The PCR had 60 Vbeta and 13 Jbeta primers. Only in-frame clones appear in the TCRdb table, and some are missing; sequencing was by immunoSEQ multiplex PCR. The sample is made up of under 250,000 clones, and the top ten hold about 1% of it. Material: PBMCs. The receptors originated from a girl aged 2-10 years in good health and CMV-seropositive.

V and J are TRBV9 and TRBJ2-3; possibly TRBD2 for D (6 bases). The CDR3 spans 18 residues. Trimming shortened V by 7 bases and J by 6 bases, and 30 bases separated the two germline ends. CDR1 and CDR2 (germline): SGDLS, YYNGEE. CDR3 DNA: TGTGCCAGCTCCAATGACGGGAGCGAATTAAGGATAGGGGATACGCAGTATTTT. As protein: CASSNDGSELRIGDTQYF.

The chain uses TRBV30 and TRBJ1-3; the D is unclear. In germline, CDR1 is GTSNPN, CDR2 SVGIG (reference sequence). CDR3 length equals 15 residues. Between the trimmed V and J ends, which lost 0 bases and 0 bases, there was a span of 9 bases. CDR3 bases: TGTGCCTGGAGTGTATCGGGGTACTCTGGAAACACCATATATTTT. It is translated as CAWSVSGYSGNTIYF.

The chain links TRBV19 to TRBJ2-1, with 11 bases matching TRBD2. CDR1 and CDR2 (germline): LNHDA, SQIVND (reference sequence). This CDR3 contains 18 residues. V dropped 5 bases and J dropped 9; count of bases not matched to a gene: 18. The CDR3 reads CASSPITLTSGRRGEQFF. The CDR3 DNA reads TGTGCCAGTAGTCCAATCACCCTAACTAGCGGGAGACGCGGTGAGCAGTTCTTC.

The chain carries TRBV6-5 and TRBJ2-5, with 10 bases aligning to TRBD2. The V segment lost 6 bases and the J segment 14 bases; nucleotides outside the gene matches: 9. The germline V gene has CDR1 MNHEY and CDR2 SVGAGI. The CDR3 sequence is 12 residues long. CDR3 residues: CASSSSGSRPYF. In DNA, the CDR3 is TGTGCCAGCAGCTCTAGCGGGAGTCGCCCATACTTC.

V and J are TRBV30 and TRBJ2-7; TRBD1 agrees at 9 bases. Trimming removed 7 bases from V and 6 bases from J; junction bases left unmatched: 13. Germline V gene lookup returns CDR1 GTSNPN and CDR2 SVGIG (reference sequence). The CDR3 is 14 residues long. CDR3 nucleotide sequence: TGTGCCTCAAAACTTGGGACAGGGCTTCGCGAGCAGTACTTC. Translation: CASKLGTGLREQYF.

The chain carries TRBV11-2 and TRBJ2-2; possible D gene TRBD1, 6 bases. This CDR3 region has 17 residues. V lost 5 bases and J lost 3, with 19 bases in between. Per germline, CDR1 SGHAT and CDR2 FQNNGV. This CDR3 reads CASSVPLTEGDTGELFF. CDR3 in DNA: TGTGCCAGCAGCGTACCCCTGACAGAGGGGGACACCGGGGAGCTGTTTTTT.

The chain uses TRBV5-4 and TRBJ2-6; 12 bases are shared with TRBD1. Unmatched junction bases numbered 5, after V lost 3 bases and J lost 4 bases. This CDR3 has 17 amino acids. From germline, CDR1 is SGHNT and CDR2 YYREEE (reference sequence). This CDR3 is CASSSGQGAGGANVLTF. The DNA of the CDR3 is TGTGCCAGCAGCTCGGGACAGGGGGCGGGCGGGGCCAACGTCCTGACTTTC.

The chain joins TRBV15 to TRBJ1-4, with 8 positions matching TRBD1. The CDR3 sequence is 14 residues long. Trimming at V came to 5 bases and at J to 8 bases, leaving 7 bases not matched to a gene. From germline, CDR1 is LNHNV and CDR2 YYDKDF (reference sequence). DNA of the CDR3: TGTGCCACCAGCCAGGGGGCGGCTAGGGAAAAACTGTTTTTT. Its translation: CATSQGAAREKLFF.

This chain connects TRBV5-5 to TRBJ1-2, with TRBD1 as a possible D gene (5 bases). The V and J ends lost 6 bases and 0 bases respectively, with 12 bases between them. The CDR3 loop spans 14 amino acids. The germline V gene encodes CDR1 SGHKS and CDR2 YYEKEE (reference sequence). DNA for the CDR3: TGTGCCAGCACGACAGCCCTTACTAACTATGGCTACACCTTC. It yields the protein CASTTALTNYGYTF.

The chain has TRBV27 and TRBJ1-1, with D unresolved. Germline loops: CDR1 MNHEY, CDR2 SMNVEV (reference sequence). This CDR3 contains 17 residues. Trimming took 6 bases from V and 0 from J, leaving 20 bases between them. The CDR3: CASRTNFEGAMNTEAFF. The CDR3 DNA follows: TGTGCCAGCAGAACAAACTTCGAGGGCGCAATGAACACTGAAGCTTTCTTT.